The 28 T cell receptor beta chains below were found in one sample sequenced in a study of CD8 T cells in ankylosing spondylitis. General study points: Made up of about eight highly homologous variants, a TCR beta motif appeared characteristic of ankylosing spondylitis blood.

No antigen has been assigned to these receptors. Each CDR3 protein is one row after TCRdb ran MiXCR on the 5' RACE reads. In the table there are about 400,000 distinct CDR3 sequences, 20% to 25% of which are singletons. The sequenced sample consisted of blood, either unsorted or a sorted T cell fraction (not recorded which). Every receptor here comes from a male donor with ankylosing spondylitis.

The chain is built from TRBV11-3 and TRBJ1-1; D may be TRBD1 (5 bases). V shed 7 bases and J shed 4 bases, with 16 bases lying between them. This CDR3 is 14 amino acids long. CDR1 is SGHNT, CDR2 YENEEA, per germline. CDR3 sequence: CASNLAGDGTEAFF. The DNA for the CDR3 is TGTGCCAGCAATTTAGCGGGGGATGGCACTGAAGCTTTCTTT. Drawing the rest from reference TRBV11-3 and TRBJ1-1, the complete variable domain is EAGVVQSPRYKIIEKKQPVAFWCNPISGHNTLYWYLQNLGQGPELLIRYENEEAVDDSQLPKDRFSAERLKGVDSTLKIQPAELGDSAVYLCASNLAGDGTEAFFGQGTRLTVV.

This chain uses TRBV19 with TRBJ2-1; 10 bases agree with TRBD2. Per germline, CDR1 LNHDA and CDR2 SQIVND (reference sequence). Trimming at V came to 6 bases and at J to 6 bases, leaving 8 bases not matched to a gene. There are 15 residues in the CDR3. Here the CDR3 reads CASRAQAGGPNEQFF. The CDR3 DNA is TGTGCCAGTAGGGCCCAAGCGGGAGGGCCCAATGAGCAGTTCTTC.

J is TRBJ1-1 and V is TRBV3-1, with D unresolved. Germline V CDR1 and CDR2: LGHDT, YNNKEL (reference sequence). The CDR3 sequence is 13 residues long. The germline V and J ends were trimmed by 5 bases and 6 bases, with 13 bases remaining between them. The CDR3, as DNA: TGTGCCAGCAGCATCACGCATGGCTCTGAAGCTTTCTTT. Amino acid sequence: CASSITHGSEAFF.

This clonotype has just a few counts. The CDR3 region is CASRTTGLLDEQFF. Here the CDR3 DNA reads TGTGCCAGTAGGACGACAGGGCTTTTAGATGAGCAGTTCTTC. The rearrangement uses TRBV19 and TRBJ2-1, with TRBD1 matching over 7 bases. The CDR3 runs 14 residues. Germline loops: CDR1 LNHDA, CDR2 SQIVND (reference sequence). V lost 6 bases and J lost 8; bases outside the gene matches: 10.

This clonotype occurred a few times. CDR3 residues: CASSKREGSDTQYF. The CDR3 DNA reads TGCGCCAGCAGCAAGCGGGAGGGATCAGATACGCAGTATTTT. The V and J genes are TRBV4-3 and TRBJ2-3, with 10 bases lining up with TRBD2. CDR3 size: 14 residues. CDR1 LGHNA and CDR2 YSLEER come from the germline V gene. V was pared by 5 bases and J by 4 bases, with 3 bases of the junction left unmatched.

V gene TRBV18 combines with J gene TRBJ2-1, with D uncertain. The germline V gene encodes CDR1 KGHSH and CDR2 LQKENI. The CDR3 has 15 amino acids. The V and J ends lost 3 bases and 0 bases respectively, with 9 bases between them. The CDR3 spells CASSPFDSSYNEQFF. CDR3 DNA: TGTGCCAGCTCACCGTTCGATAGCTCCTACAATGAGCAGTTCTTC.

The sample holds a few counts of this clonotype. The chain uses TRBV7-2 and TRBJ2-3; TRBD2 matches 8 bases. This CDR3 is built from 16 residues. The junction had 7 bases not matched to a gene; V was cut back by 3 bases and J by 2 bases. In germline, CDR1 is SGHTA, CDR2 FQGNSA. In nucleotides, the CDR3 is TGTGCCAGCAGCTTGCGGGGGGCTCACTCCACAGATACGCAGTATTTT. Amino acids: CASSLRGAHSTDTQYF.

The chain recombines TRBV12-3 or TRBV12-4 with TRBJ1-1; 8 nucleotides agree with TRBD1. This CDR3 has 15 residues. J was trimmed by 7 bases and V by 7 bases; bases with no gene match: 14. The CDR3 DNA reads as TGTGCCAGCATCGCGGACAGAACAGGGACAGGTGAAGCTTTCTTT. It is translated as CASIADRTGTGEAFF.

The chain employs TRBV11-3 and TRBJ2-7; 14 positions match TRBD2. The CDR3 is 15 residues long. From germline, CDR1 is SGHNT and CDR2 YENEEA. After removal of 5 bases from V and 7 bases from J, the junction contained 7 bases not matched to a gene. The CDR3 is CASSVHGTSGSEQYF. CDR3 DNA sequence: TGTGCCAGCAGCGTCCACGGGACTAGCGGGAGTGAGCAGTACTTC. The full variable domain, rest sourced from reference TRBV11-3 and TRBJ2-7, is EAGVVQSPRYKIIEKKQPVAFWCNPISGHNTLYWYLQNLGQGPELLIRYENEEAVDDSQLPKDRFSAERLKGVDSTLKIQPAELGDSAVYLCASSVHGTSGSEQYFGPGTRLTVT.

There are a few counts of this clonotype. This sequence joins TRBV28 and TRBJ2-5; D uncertain. CDR3 length: 12 amino acids. The germline V gene encodes CDR1 MDHEN and CDR2 SYDVKM. V lost 5 bases and J lost 9, with 13 bases in between. CDR3 sequence: CASSPHPMAQYF. The CDR3 DNA reads TGTGCCAGCAGTCCCCATCCGATGGCCCAGTACTTC.

The V call is TRBV5-1, the J call TRBJ2-5, with 16 bases fitting TRBD2. V was clipped by 4 bases and J by 5 bases; unmatched bases: 2. Germline CDR1 and CDR2: SGHRS and YFSETQ. This CDR3 spans 15 amino acids. DNA of the CDR3: TGCGCCAGCAGCCGGGGACTAGCGGGAGGGGAGACCCAGTACTTC. This encodes CASSRGLAGGETQYF.

The V gene is TRBV29-1, the J gene TRBJ2-1, with 7 bases identical to TRBD1. The CDR3 length is 14 residues. The V gene's germline CDR1 is SQVTM and CDR2 ANQGSEA. J gave up 10 bases and V 8 bases, and 17 bases lay outside the gene matches. CDR3 in amino acids: CSHSEGADGREQFF. The CDR3 DNA reads TGCAGCCATTCCGAGGGGGCGGATGGGCGCGAGCAGTTCTTC.

The J gene is TRBJ1-2, the V gene TRBV3-1; possible D gene TRBD1, 5 bases. The V end lost 2 bases, the J end lost 6 bases, and 22 bases lay between the germline ends. The CDR3 spans 17 residues. Germline values: CDR1 LGHDT, CDR2 YNNKEL (reference sequence). The CDR3, as DNA: TGTGCCAGCAGCCAATCATTCAGGGAACAGACCCCTGATGGCTACACCTTC. Residues: CASSQSFREQTPDGYTF.

This clonotype appeared once. The rearrangement joins TRBV28 to TRBJ2-7, with 7 bases lining up with TRBD1. V lost 5 bases and J lost 3; bases outside the gene matches: 7. CDR1 MDHEN and CDR2 SYDVKM come from the germline V gene. The CDR3 has 14 amino acids. CDR3 nucleotides: TGTGCCAGCAGTGAGTCCAGGGGGAGCTACGAGCAGTACTTC. Its protein product is CASSESRGSYEQYF.

The table lists this clonotype with a few counts. The chain combines TRBV4-2 with TRBJ1-6, with D possibly being TRBD1 (6 bases). Trimming left V 2 bases short and J 8 bases short, with 10 bases between. The germline gives CDR1 LGHNA, CDR2 YNFKEQ. There are 14 residues in the CDR3. The CDR3 loop is CASSQPGQYSPLHF. DNA for the CDR3: TGTGCCAGCAGCCAACCGGGACAATATTCACCCCTCCACTTT.

This clonotype was seen a handful of times. The rearrangement uses TRBV28 and TRBJ2-7; 7 bases are a match to TRBD2. In germline, CDR1 is MDHEN, CDR2 SYDVKM. The V segment lost 3 bases and the J segment 3 bases; nucleotides outside the gene matches: 5. The CDR3 has 14 residues. CDR3 DNA sequence: TGTGCCAGCAGTTTGAGACTAGCAGTCTACGAGCAGTACTTC. This translates into CASSLRLAVYEQYF.

V and J are TRBV20-1 and TRBJ2-2; 11 positions match TRBD1. V gave up 5 bases and J gave up 5 bases; unmatched junction bases: 10. The CDR3 loop spans 16 amino acids. The germline CDR1 and CDR2 sequences are DFQATT and SNEGSKA (reference sequence). CDR3 amino acids: CSALRTGGVWTGELFF. In DNA, the CDR3 is TGCAGTGCTCTTCGGACAGGGGGCGTATGGACCGGGGAGCTGTTTTTT.

The chain uses TRBV7-2 and TRBJ2-1; TRBD2 might be the D (6 bases). The V end lost 2 bases, the J end lost 12 bases, and 20 bases lay between the germline ends. Germline V gene lookup returns CDR1 SGHTA and CDR2 FQGNSA. The CDR3 extends over 15 amino acids. As DNA, the CDR3 is TGTGCCAGCAGCTTACCCCCAGAGGAAGCGGGTAGGCAGTTCTTC. Translating it yields CASSLPPEEAGRQFF.

This chain uses TRBV7-3 with TRBJ2-1; TRBD2 matches 7 bases. After removal of 1 base from V and 4 bases from J, the junction contained 7 bases not matched to a gene. Germline-derived CDR1 and CDR2 are SGHTA and FQGTGA. The CDR3 has 16 residues. This CDR3 is CASSLRLAAQYNEQFF. CDR3 bases: TGTGCCAGCAGCTTAAGACTAGCAGCACAATACAATGAGCAGTTCTTC.

The V and J genes are TRBV20-1 and TRBJ2-1, with 11 bases lining up with TRBD2. Trimming removed 4 bases from V and 8 bases from J; junction bases left unmatched: 13. Germline values: CDR1 DFQATT, CDR2 SNEGSKA (reference sequence). The CDR3 extends over 16 amino acids. CDR3 sequence reads: CSATPSGRFVLDEQFF. CDR3 bases: TGCAGTGCTACCCCTAGCGGGAGGTTTGTATTGGATGAGCAGTTCTTC.

The CDR3 protein is CSARVQRETDTQYF. The CDR3 DNA reads TGCAGTGCTAGAGTCCAGCGGGAGACAGATACGCAGTATTTT. This chain links TRBV20-1 with TRBJ2-3; 8 bases are a match to TRBD2. J was trimmed by 3 bases and V by 1 base; bases with no gene match: 3. The CDR3 is 14 amino acids. Germline CDR1 reads DFQATT; CDR2 reads SNEGSKA (reference sequence).

The chain couples TRBV12-3 or TRBV12-4 to TRBJ1-1; TRBD1 matches 8 bases. Trimming cost V 1 base and J 4 bases; bases outside gene matches: 5. This CDR3 spans 15 amino acids. The chain's CDR3 is CASSLGQGASTEAFF. The CDR3 nucleotides are TGTGCCAGCAGTTTAGGGCAGGGGGCGAGCACTGAAGCTTTCTTT.

This clonotype was detected a few times. The chain has TRBV29-1 and TRBJ1-4, with D possibly TRBD1 on 6 matching bases. V was clipped by 4 bases and J by 2 bases, with 14 bases between them. The CDR3 consists of 15 residues. Germline CDR1 SQVTM, CDR2 ANQGSEA. The CDR3: CSVGEQGLTNEKLFF. The CDR3 DNA sequence: TGCAGCGTTGGAGAACAGGGTCTCACTAATGAAAAACTGTTTTTT.

This clonotype turned up a few times. The genes are TRBV3-1 and TRBJ2-1; 10 bases line up with TRBD2. The junction had 4 bases not matched to a gene; V was cut back by 0 bases and J by 5 bases. This CDR3 region has 16 residues. Germline CDR1 LGHDT, CDR2 YNNKEL (reference sequence). As DNA, the CDR3 is TGTGCCAGCAGCCAAGATTCTAGCGGGAGCAACAATGAGCAGTTCTTC. Translation gives CASSQDSSGSNNEQFF.

This clonotype turned up a few times. This sequence joins TRBV20-1 and TRBJ2-5; 7 bases fit TRBD2. The CDR3 sequence is 15 residues long. Trimming cost V 0 bases and J 0 bases; bases outside gene matches: 4. CDR1 and CDR2 (germline): DFQATT, SNEGSKA (reference sequence). In DNA, the CDR3 is TGCAGTGCTAGAGACCTCCTAGCGGACCAAGAGACCCAGTACTTC. It codes for CSARDLLADQETQYF.

The chain is built from TRBV12-3 or TRBV12-4 and TRBJ2-1, with a weak D call TRBD2 (5 bases). The CDR3 is made up of 15 amino acids. V lost 1 base to trimming and J lost 9 bases, with 16 bases between them. CDR3 nucleotide sequence: TGTGCCAGCAGTTTAGGACGGAGCGGATGGGGTGAGCAGTTCTTC. Its translation: CASSLGRSGWGEQFF.

CDR3 sequence reads: CSARELASTDTQYF. The CDR3 nucleotides are TGCAGTGCTAGAGAGCTAGCTAGCACAGATACGCAGTATTTT. The J gene is TRBJ2-3, the V gene TRBV20-1; tentative D call: TRBD2 (5 bases). V was cut by 0 bases and J by 0 bases, with 7 bases left in between. Germline-derived CDR1 and CDR2 are DFQATT and SNEGSKA (reference sequence). CDR3 length: 14 amino acids.

The chain links TRBV5-1 to TRBJ1-1; 11 nucleotides match TRBD1. Germline V gene data show CDR1 as SGHRS and CDR2 as YFSETQ. This CDR3 is built from 17 residues. Trimming took 5 bases from V and 4 from J; bases not matched to a gene: 13. The CDR3 bases are TGCGCCAGCAGTCCCCCGGACAGGGGGCCTGGGGGCACTGAAGCTTTCTTT. The encoded protein is CASSPPDRGPGGTEAFF.